This T cell receptor (beta chain) derives from a study of CD8+ T cells in alopecia areata. Once RNA had been extracted, it was reverse transcribed into cDNA to act as the sequencing template. Assay used: immunoSEQ multiplex PCR; TCRdb lists only in-frame clones, some missing. The data hold 210,000 or so clones, with approximately 65% observed a single time. This CDR3 comprises 13 residues. Germline CDR1 reads SQVTM; CDR2 reads ANQGSEA. Deletions cut 6 bases from V and 10 bases from J, with 19 bases between. As to treatment: oral pan-JAK inhibitor, 5-10 mg twice daily. The source is a human donor with alopecia areata. The sequences come from CD4+ T cells sorted from blood, collected at approximately week 44, from a patient treated with tofacitinib. V and J are TRBV29-1 and TRBJ2-1; no clear D. The CDR3 region is CSVALQRIGEQFF. As DNA, the CDR3 is TGCAGCGTAGCCCTACAACGGATTGGGGAGCAGTTCTTC.